This entry lists 32 T cell receptor beta chains sequenced from one sample in a study of beta chain features in type 1 diabetes. Expressed TCRB transcripts were sequenced after all isolated RNA was converted to cDNA. Profiled with immunoSEQ multiplex PCR; TCRdb holds only in-frame clones, not every one. This table holds under 450,000 clones, roughly 13% found once. Sequenced: naive CD4+ T cells from blood. All receptors derive from a man between 25 and 39 years old in good health.

A few counts support this clone. The chain uses TRBV10-3 and TRBJ1-2, with D hard to call. Germline assignment: CDR1 ENHRY and CDR2 SYGVKD. The CDR3 is 10 amino acids. Trimming shortened V by 10 bases and J by 8 bases, and 11 bases separated the two germline ends. The CDR3 here is CATGERGYTF. DNA for the CDR3: TGTGCCACTGGTGAGCGCGGCTACACCTTC.

J is TRBJ2-7 and V is TRBV28; D might be TRBD2 (5 bases). Germline values: CDR1 MDHEN, CDR2 SYDVKM. V was shortened by 10 bases and J by 5 bases, with 18 bases between the two germline ends. The CDR3 is 13 residues long. The CDR3 DNA reads as TGTGCCACCGTGGAGGCCCCGGGCCACGAGCAGTACTTC. Its translation is CATVEAPGHEQYF.

This clone has more than one count but fewer than ten. The chain recombines TRBV10-3 with TRBJ2-2, with TRBD2 identical over 10 bases. Germline V gene sequence: CDR1 ENHRY, CDR2 SYGVKD. The CDR3 has 14 residues. J lost 3 bases, V lost 11 bases, and 6 bases had no gene match. This CDR3 reads CAVLAGVHTGELFF. The CDR3 bases are TGTGCCGTCCTAGCGGGAGTTCACACCGGGGAGCTGTTTTTT.

This chain joins TRBV11-2 and TRBJ2-4; D gene ambiguous. The V gene lost 0 bases and the J gene lost 6 bases, with 15 bases spanning the gap. The CDR3 is 16 residues long. Looked up from germline, CDR1 is SGHAT and CDR2 is FQNNGV. The CDR3 loop is CASSLDLGVKGNIQYF. CDR3 in DNA: TGTGCCAGCAGCTTAGATTTAGGCGTGAAGGGAAACATTCAGTACTTC. Supplemented by reference TRBV11-2 and TRBJ2-4, the full variable domain reads EAGVAQSPRYKIIEKRQSVAFWCNPISGHATLYWYQQILGQGPKLLIQFQNNGVVDDSQLPKDRFSAERLKGVDSTLKIQPAKLEDSAVYLCASSLDLGVKGNIQYFGAGTRLSVL.

This clone was observed a few times. The V gene is TRBV11-3, the J gene TRBJ2-1; TRBD2 agrees at 8 bases. V shed 4 bases and J 3 bases; nucleotides not matched to a gene: 8. Per germline, CDR1 SGHNT and CDR2 YENEEA. The CDR3 consists of 16 residues. CDR3 sequence reads: CASSSLGAGGYNEQFF. CDR3 sequence (DNA): TGTGCCAGCAGCTCCCTAGGGGCGGGGGGCTACAATGAGCAGTTCTTC.

This clone was detected only a few times. The rearrangement joins TRBV2 to TRBJ2-7; TRBD1 matches at 9 bases. V lost 6 bases and J lost 0; bases outside the gene matches: 9. The CDR3 sequence is 16 residues long. The germline V gene encodes CDR1 SNHLY and CDR2 FYNNEI. The CDR3 DNA follows: TGTGCCAGCAGAACCGTTGGACAGGGGAACTCCTACGAGCAGTACTTC. This gives the protein CASRTVGQGNSYEQYF.

This clone was observed a few times. The chain couples TRBV5-1 to TRBJ2-6, with D uncertain. V dropped 5 bases and J dropped 0 bases, with 21 bases sitting between them. The CDR3 runs to 19 residues. The germline V gene encodes CDR1 SGHRS and CDR2 YFSETQ. The CDR3 loop is CASSSGPFLPSSGANVLTF. The CDR3 region has the DNA TGCGCCAGCAGTTCAGGACCCTTCCTCCCTTCCTCTGGGGCCAACGTCCTGACTTTC.

This clone was observed a handful of times. J is TRBJ2-3 and V is TRBV9; maybe TRBD2 (5 bases). The germline CDR1 and CDR2 sequences are SGDLS and YYNGEE. V lost 0 bases to trimming and J lost 4 bases, with 9 bases between them. CDR3 size: 14 residues. This CDR3 is CASSVVGMSDTQYF. CDR3 sequence (DNA): TGTGCCAGCAGCGTAGTCGGGATGTCAGATACGCAGTATTTT.

This clone was observed a handful of times. This chain uses TRBV11-2 with TRBJ2-1; 10 nucleotides agree with TRBD2. The length of the CDR3 is 18 residues. The V gene's germline CDR1 is SGHAT and CDR2 FQNNGV. V lost 1 base and J lost 0; bases outside the gene matches: 6. The CDR3 bases are TGTGCCAGCAGCTTAGTACTAGCGGGGTACAGCTCCTACAATGAGCAGTTCTTC. Amino acids: CASSLVLAGYSSYNEQFF.

This CDR3 is CASSKAGRYTEAFF. The CDR3, as DNA: TGTGCCAGCAGCAAGGCGGGGAGGTACACTGAAGCTTTCTTT. The V and J genes are TRBV21-1 and TRBJ1-1. TRBV21-1 constitutes a pseudogene. The CDR3 runs 14 residues.

This chain connects TRBV18 to TRBJ2-7; D is unresolved. V lost 4 bases and J 3 bases, leaving 10 bases between the germline ends. Germline CDR1 KGHSH, CDR2 LQKENI. This CDR3 comprises 13 residues. The CDR3 region has the DNA TGTGCCAGCTCACGAGACAAAGACTACGAGCAGTACTTC. Translating it yields CASSRDKDYEQYF.

This clone occurred a few times. The chain combines TRBV19 with TRBJ2-3, with D unresolved. The CDR3 length is 14 residues. CDR1 and CDR2 (germline): LNHDA, SQIVND (reference sequence). Trimming took 6 bases from V and 1 from J, leaving 11 bases between them. As DNA, the CDR3 is TGTGCCAGTAGCTCCCCCGGAGGCACAGATACGCAGTATTTT. Protein sequence: CASSSPGGTDTQYF.

As regards this clone: Other DNA sequences in the sample encode the same CDR3. The gene calls are TRBV7-9 and TRBJ1-5, with D hard to call. V was clipped by 2 bases and J by 7 bases, with 6 bases between them. Germline V lookup: CDR1 SEHNR, CDR2 FQNEAQ (reference sequence). This CDR3 region has 12 residues. DNA of the CDR3: TGTGCCAGCAGCTTAAATAACCAGCCCCAGCATTTT. This codes for CASSLNNQPQHF.

There are a few counts of this clone. The chain uses TRBV29-1 and TRBJ1-1; a weak D match, TRBD1 (6 bases). Germline V CDR1 and CDR2: SQVTM, ANQGSEA. This CDR3 contains 13 residues. In nucleotides, the CDR3 is TGCAGAGCGGGGGTACAGGGAGGCACTGAAGCTTTCTTT. Its protein product is CRAGVQGGTEAFF.

This clone was detected only a few times. The V call is TRBV10-2, the J call TRBJ2-5; perhaps TRBD2 as D (6 bases). The assigned J gene may be wrong: the sequence end matches TRBJ2-7 better. CDR3 length: 14 amino acids. The germline V gene encodes CDR1 WSHSY and CDR2 SAAADI. This CDR3 reads CASGRGRLFYEQYF. The CDR3 bases are TGCGCCAGCGGGCGGGGCAGACTATTCTACGAGCAGTACTTC.

This clone has just a few counts. This chain joins TRBV6-6 and TRBJ2-3; 7 bases agree with TRBD1. This CDR3 region has 14 residues. V gave up 2 bases and J gave up 4 bases; unmatched junction bases: 3. Germline values: CDR1 MNHNY, CDR2 SVGAGI (reference sequence). The CDR3 region is CASSYHRGADTQYF. The CDR3 bases are TGTGCCAGCAGTTACCACAGGGGCGCAGATACGCAGTATTTT.

In this sample, this clone turned up a few times. The chain links TRBV6-5 to TRBJ1-1; TRBD1 is a possible D gene (6 bases). Germline CDR1 is MNHEY and CDR2 is SVGAGI. Trimming left V 5 bases short and J 11 bases short, with 18 bases between. The CDR3 sequence is 13 residues long. This chain's CDR3 is CASSKGDSDLAFF. In nucleotides, the CDR3 is TGTGCCAGCAGTAAGGGGGATTCCGATCTTGCTTTCTTT.

This clone was seen a few times. The rearrangement uses TRBV18 and TRBJ1-2; weak D call: TRBD1 (5 bases). Trimming left V 6 bases short and J 8 bases short, with 16 bases between. The CDR3 extends over 13 amino acids. CDR1 and CDR2 (germline): KGHSH, LQKENI. The CDR3 loop is CASSQEGARGYTF. The CDR3 DNA sequence: TGTGCCAGCTCCCAGGAAGGGGCGCGGGGCTACACCTTC.

V and J are TRBV5-1 and TRBJ1-6; no definite D call. V gave up 0 bases and J gave up 0 bases, with 7 bases separating them. CDR3 length equals 16 residues. The germline V gene encodes CDR1 SGHRS and CDR2 YFSETQ. The CDR3 DNA reads TGCGCCAGCAGCTTGGATCAGCGCTCCTATAATTCACCCCTCCACTTT. Translation: CASSLDQRSYNSPLHF.

This clone was found a few times. The junction departs from germline at one end; a sequencing error may be responsible. The chain combines TRBV7-7 with TRBJ2-1; 13 bases align to TRBD2. Germline V CDR1 and CDR2: SSHAT, FNYEAQ (reference sequence). The CDR3 is made up of 16 amino acids. Written as DNA, the CDR3 is TGTGCTAGCAGCCCCGGGACTAGCGGGAAGTATGACGAGCAGTTCTTC. It specifies CASSPGTSGKYDEQFF.

This chain uses TRBV27 with TRBJ2-5; tentatively, D is TRBD2 (6 bases). The germline gives CDR1 MNHEY, CDR2 SMNVEV (reference sequence). The CDR3 runs to 16 residues. V was pared by 2 bases and J by 5 bases, with 18 bases between. The CDR3 sequence: CASSLNSGRIAETQYF. The CDR3 DNA is TGTGCCAGCAGTTTAAATAGTGGGAGGATCGCGGAGACCCAGTACTTC.

The chain uses TRBV9 and TRBJ2-3, with a weak D call TRBD1 (5 bases). The V end was cut by 3 bases, the J end by 0 bases, with 11 bases between. This CDR3 has 15 amino acids. CDR1 is SGDLS and CDR2 is YYNGEE in the germline V gene. The CDR3 sequence: CASSAKGISTDTQYF. CDR3 nucleotides: TGTGCCAGCAGCGCCAAGGGGATTAGCACAGATACGCAGTATTTT.

V is TRBV7-9 and J is TRBJ2-6, with 7 bases that match TRBD1. The V segment lost 6 bases and the J segment 1 base; nucleotides outside the gene matches: 12. Germline CDR1 and CDR2: SEHNR and FQNEAQ (reference sequence). The CDR3 length is 18 residues. CDR3 loop: CASRPTSGTVSGANVLTF. The CDR3 DNA reads as TGTGCCAGCAGACCTACGTCCGGGACAGTGTCTGGGGCCAACGTCCTGACTTTC. The full variable domain, its missing parts supplied by reference TRBV7-9 and TRBJ2-6, is DTGVSQNPRHKITKRGQNVTFRCDPISEHNRLYWYRQTLGQGPEFLTYFQNEAQLEKSRLLSDRFSAERPKGSFSTLEIQRTEQGDSAMYLCASRPTSGTVSGANVLTFGAGSRLTVL.

There are a few counts of this clone. The CDR3 sequence is CSASWGREAFF. CDR3 nucleotides: TGCAGTGCTAGTTGGGGCCGGGAAGCTTTCTTT. This rearrangement joins TRBV20-1 to TRBJ1-1; D possibly corresponds to TRBD1 (5 bases). V lost 3 bases and J lost 8, with 10 bases in between. Germline values: CDR1 DFQATT, CDR2 SNEGSKA (reference sequence). The CDR3 is 11 residues long.

This chain connects TRBV30 to TRBJ1-6, with 7 bases lining up with TRBD1. V was clipped by 5 bases and J by 5 bases; unmatched bases: 0. This CDR3 region has 12 residues. Germline CDR1 is GTSNPN and CDR2 is SVGIG (reference sequence). The CDR3 DNA reads as TGTGCCTGGGACAGGGATAATTCACCCCTCCACTTT. Protein sequence: CAWDRDNSPLHF. The complete variable domain, with remaining parts taken from reference TRBV30 and TRBJ1-6, reads SQTIHQWPATLVQPVGSPLSLECTVEGTSNPNLYWYRQAAGRGLQLLFYSVGIGQISSEVPQNLSASRPQDRQFILSSKKLLLSDSGFYLCAWDRDNSPLHFGNGTRLTVT.

The J gene is TRBJ1-2, the V gene TRBV27; TRBD1 matches at 7 bases. The V segment lost 5 bases and the J segment 4 bases; nucleotides outside the gene matches: 13. Germline lookup yields CDR1 MNHEY and CDR2 SMNVEV (reference sequence). The CDR3 runs 16 residues. Written as DNA, the CDR3 is TGTGCCAGCAGTAGATCCGGACAGGTCGGCCCCTATGGCTACACCTTC. Protein sequence: CASSRSGQVGPYGYTF.

This clone was picked up a small number of times. DNA for the CDR3: TGTGCCATCATGGGAGGGGGAGCATCCTACAATGAGCAGTTCTTC. This codes for CAIMGGGASYNEQFF. The rearrangement uses TRBV10-3 and TRBJ2-1, with a weak D call TRBD2 (7 bases). Germline V gene sequence: CDR1 ENHRY, CDR2 SYGVKD. The CDR3 totals 15 residues. V was pared by 7 bases and J by 1 base, with 14 bases between.

The chain links TRBV21-1 to TRBJ2-1; no DNA check was done on the table's D call, TRBD1. TRBV21-1 is classified as a pseudogene. This CDR3 is built from 15 residues. CDR3 region: CASIGDSRSYNEQFF. The CDR3 nucleotides read TGTGCCAGCATTGGGGACAGTAGGTCCTACAATGAGCAGTTCTTC.

This clone occurred a few times. The genes are TRBV7-2 and TRBJ2-3; 7 bases map to TRBD2. Per germline, CDR1 SGHTA and CDR2 FQGNSA. The J segment lost 0 bases and the V segment lost 0 bases, leaving 9 bases of the junction unmatched. This CDR3 has 18 residues. Here the CDR3 DNA reads TGTGCCAGCAGCTTAGCTGGCGGGGGTCGAGTGAGCACAGATACGCAGTATTTT. It is translated as CASSLAGGGRVSTDTQYF.

This clone has only a few counts. At one end, the junction sequence differs from germline, possibly due to a read error. J is TRBJ1-2 and V is TRBV2; D call uncertain. Germline values: CDR1 SNHLY, CDR2 FYNNEI. This CDR3 comprises 11 residues. CDR3 DNA sequence: TGTGCCAGCAGTGAAGCGACCGGGGAAGGATTC. Translating it yields CASSEATGEGF.

This clone was detected a few times. The chain employs TRBV7-2 and TRBJ1-5, with 10 bases matching TRBD1. Trimming took 5 bases from V and 2 from J; bases not matched to a gene: 3. This CDR3 is 15 amino acids long. The V gene's germline CDR1 is SGHTA and CDR2 FQGNSA. The CDR3 loop reads CASSGGTGGNQPQHF. The DNA for the CDR3 is TGTGCCAGCAGCGGAGGGACAGGGGGCAATCAGCCCCAGCATTTT.

Here the CDR3 DNA reads TGTGCCAGCAGTTACTACCCGGGGGCTGAAGCTTTCTTT. It is translated as CASSYYPGAEAFF. V usage is TRBV6-5 and J usage is TRBJ1-1, with D possibly matching TRBD1 (5 bases). The CDR3 contains 13 residues. Trimming left V 1 base short and J 6 bases short, with 9 bases between. Germline V gene lookup returns CDR1 MNHEY and CDR2 SVGAGI.